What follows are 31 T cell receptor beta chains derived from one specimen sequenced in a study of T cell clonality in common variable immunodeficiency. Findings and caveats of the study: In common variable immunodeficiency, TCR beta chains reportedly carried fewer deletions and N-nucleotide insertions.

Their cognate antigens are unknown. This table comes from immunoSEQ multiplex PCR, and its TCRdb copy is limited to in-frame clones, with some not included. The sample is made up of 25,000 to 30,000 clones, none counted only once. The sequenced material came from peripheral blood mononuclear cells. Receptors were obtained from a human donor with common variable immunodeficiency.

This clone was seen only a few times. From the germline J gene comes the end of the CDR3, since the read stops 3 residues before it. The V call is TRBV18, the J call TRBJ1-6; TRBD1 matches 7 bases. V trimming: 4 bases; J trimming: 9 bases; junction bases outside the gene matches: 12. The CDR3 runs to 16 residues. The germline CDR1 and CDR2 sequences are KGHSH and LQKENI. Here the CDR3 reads CASSLPSTGKSSPLHF. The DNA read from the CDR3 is TGTGCCAGCTCACTCCCTTCGACAGGGAAGAGTTCACCC.

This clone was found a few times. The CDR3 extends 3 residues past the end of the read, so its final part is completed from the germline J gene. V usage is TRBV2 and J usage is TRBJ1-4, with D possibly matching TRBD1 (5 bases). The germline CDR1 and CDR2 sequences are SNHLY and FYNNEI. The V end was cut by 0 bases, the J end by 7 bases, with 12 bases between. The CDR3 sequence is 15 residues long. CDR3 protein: CASSEARGGSEKLFF. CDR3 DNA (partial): TGTGCCAGCAGTGAAGCCCGGGGGGGGTCTGAAAAA.

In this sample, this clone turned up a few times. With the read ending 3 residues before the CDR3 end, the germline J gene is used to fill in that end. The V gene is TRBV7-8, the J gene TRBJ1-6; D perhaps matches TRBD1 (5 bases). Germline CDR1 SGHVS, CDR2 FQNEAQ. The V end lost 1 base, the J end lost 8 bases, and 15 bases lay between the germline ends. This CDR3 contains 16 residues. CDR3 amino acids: CASSLVGGRGDSPLHF. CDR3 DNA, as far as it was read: TGTGCCAGCAGCTTAGTTGGGGGGAGGGGAGATTCACCC.

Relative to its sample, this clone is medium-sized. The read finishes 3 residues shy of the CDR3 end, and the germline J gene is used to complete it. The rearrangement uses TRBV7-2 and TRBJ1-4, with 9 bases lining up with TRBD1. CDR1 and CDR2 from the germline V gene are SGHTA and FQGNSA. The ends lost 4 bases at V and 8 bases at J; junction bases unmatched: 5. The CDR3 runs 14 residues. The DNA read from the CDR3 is TGTGCCAGCAGCTCACAGGGGGCAAGGGAAAAA. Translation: CASSSQGAREK. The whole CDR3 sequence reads CASSSQGAREKLFF.

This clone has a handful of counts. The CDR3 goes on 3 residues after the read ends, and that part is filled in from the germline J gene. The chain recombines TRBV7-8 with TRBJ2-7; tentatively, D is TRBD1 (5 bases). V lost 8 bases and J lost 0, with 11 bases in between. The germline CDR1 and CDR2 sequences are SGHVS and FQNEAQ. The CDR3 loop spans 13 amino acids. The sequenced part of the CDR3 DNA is TGTGCCAGCTCCATTAGGGGCTCCTACGAG. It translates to CASSIRGSYE. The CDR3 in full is CASSIRGSYEQYF.

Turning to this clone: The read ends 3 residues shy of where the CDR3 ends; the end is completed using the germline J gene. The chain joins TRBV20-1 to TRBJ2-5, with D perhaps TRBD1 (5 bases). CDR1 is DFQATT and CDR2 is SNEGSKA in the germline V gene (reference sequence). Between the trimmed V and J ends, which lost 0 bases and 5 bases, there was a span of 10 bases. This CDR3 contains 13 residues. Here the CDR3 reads CSARDQGWETQYF. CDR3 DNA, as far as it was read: TGCAGTGCTAGAGATCAGGGATGGGAGACC.

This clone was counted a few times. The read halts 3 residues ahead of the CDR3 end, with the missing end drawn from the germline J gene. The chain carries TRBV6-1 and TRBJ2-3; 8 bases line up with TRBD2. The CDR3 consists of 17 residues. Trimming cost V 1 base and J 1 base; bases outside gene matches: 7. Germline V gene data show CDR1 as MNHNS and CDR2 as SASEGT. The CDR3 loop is CASSEEGTGGRTDTQYF. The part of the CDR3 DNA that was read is TGTGCCAGCAGTGAAGAAGGGACGGGGGGGCGCACAGATACG.

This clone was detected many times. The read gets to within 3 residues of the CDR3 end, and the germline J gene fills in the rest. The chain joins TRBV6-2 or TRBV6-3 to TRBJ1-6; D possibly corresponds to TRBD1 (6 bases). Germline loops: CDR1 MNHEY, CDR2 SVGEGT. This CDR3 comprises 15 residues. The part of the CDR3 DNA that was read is TGTGCCAGCAGTTACCAAGCGGGGGCGTCGGGCCCC. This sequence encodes CASSYQAGASGP. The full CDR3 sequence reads CASSYQAGASGPLHF.

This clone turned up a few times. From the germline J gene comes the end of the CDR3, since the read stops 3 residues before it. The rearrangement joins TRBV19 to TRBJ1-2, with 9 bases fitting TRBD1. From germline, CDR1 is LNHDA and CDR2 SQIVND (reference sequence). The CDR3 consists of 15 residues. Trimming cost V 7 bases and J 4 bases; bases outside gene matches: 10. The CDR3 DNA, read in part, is TGTGCCAGTACCACAGGGGGCACTCGCCCCTATGGC. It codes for CASTTGGTRPYG. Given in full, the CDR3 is CASTTGGTRPYGYTF.

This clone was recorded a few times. Partial CDR3 DNA: TGTGCCAGTAGTAGAGATATGGGGGGGGATACG. Protein: CASSRDMGGDT. The CDR3 reads in full as CASSRDMGGDTQYF. V usage is TRBV19 and J usage is TRBJ2-3; 7 bases agree with TRBD2. The read is 3 residues too short to cover the CDR3 end, so that end is filled in from the germline J gene. Germline V gene data show CDR1 as LNHDA and CDR2 as SQIVND (reference sequence). The CDR3 sequence is 14 residues long. J was trimmed by 6 bases and V by 4 bases; bases with no gene match: 7. Full variable domain (missing parts from reference TRBV19 and TRBJ2-3): DGGITQSPKYLFRKEGQNVTLSCEQNLNHDAMYWYRQDPGQGLRLIYYSQIVNDFQKGDIAEGYSVSREKKESFPLTVTSAQKNPTAFYLCASSRDMGGDTQYFGPGTRLTVL.

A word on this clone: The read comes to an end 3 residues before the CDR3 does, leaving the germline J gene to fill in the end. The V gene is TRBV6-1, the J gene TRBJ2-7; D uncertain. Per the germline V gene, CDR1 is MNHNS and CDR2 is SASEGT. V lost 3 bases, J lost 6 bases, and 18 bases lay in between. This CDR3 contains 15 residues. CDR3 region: CASSEMNGPSGEQYF. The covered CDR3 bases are TGTGCCAGCAGTGAGATGAATGGGCCCTCCGGCGAG.

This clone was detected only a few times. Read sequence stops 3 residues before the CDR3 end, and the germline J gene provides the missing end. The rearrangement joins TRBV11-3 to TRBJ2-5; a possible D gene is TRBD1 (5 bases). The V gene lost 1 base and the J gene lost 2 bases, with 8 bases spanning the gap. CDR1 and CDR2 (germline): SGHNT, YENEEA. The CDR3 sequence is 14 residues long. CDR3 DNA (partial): TGTGCCAGCAGCTTAGGTGGGGCTCAAGAGACC. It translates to CASSLGGAQET. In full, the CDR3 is CASSLGGAQETQYF.

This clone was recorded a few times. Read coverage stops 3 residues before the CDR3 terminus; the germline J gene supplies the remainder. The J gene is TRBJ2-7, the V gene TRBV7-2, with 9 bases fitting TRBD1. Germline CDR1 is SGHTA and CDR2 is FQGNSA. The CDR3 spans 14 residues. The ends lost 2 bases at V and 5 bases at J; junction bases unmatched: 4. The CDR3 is CASSLLQGADEQYF. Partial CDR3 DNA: TGTGCCAGCAGCTTACTACAGGGGGCGGACGAG.

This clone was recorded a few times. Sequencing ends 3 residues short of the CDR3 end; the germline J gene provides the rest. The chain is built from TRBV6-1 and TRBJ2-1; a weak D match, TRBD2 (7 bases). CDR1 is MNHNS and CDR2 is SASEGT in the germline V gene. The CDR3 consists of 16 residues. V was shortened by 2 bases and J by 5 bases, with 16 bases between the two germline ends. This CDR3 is CASSEMGRGTHNEQFF. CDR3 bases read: TGTGCCAGCAGTGAAATGGGGAGGGGGACCCACAATGAG.

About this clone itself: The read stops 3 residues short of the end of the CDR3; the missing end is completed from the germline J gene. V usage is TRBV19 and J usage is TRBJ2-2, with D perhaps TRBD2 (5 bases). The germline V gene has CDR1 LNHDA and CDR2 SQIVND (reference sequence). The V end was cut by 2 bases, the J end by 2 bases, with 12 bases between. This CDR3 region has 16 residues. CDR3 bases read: TGTGCCAGTAGTATACGGGCGGGTTCAAACACCGGGGAG. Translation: CASSIRAGSNTGE. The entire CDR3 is CASSIRAGSNTGELFF. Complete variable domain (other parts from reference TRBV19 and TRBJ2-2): DGGITQSPKYLFRKEGQNVTLSCEQNLNHDAMYWYRQDPGQGLRLIYYSQIVNDFQKGDIAEGYSVSREKKESFPLTVTSAQKNPTAFYLCASSIRAGSNTGELFFGEGSRLTVL.

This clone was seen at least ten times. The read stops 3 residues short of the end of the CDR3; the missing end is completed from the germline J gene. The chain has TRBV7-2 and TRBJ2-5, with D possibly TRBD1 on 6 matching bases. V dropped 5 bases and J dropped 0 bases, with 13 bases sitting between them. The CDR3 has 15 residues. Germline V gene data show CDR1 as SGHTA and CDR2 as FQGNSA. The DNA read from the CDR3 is TGTGCCAGCAGCCCGGGACATCTGTACCAAGAGACC. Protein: CASSPGHLYQET. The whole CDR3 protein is CASSPGHLYQETQYF.

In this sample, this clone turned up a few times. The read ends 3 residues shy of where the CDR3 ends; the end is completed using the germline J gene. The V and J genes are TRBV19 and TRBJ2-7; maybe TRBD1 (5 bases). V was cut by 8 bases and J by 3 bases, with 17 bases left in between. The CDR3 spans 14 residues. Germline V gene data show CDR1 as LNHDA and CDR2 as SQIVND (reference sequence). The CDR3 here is CASPRVVEYYEQYF. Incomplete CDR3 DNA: TGTGCCAGTCCCAGGGTCGTGGAATACTACGAG.

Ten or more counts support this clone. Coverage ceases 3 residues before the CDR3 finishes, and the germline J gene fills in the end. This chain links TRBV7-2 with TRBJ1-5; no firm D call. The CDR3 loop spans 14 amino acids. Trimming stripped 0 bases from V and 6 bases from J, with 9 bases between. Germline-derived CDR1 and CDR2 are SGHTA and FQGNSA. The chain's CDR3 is CASSLAWQVQPQHF. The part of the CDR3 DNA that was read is TGTGCCAGCAGCTTAGCCTGGCAGGTTCAGCCC.

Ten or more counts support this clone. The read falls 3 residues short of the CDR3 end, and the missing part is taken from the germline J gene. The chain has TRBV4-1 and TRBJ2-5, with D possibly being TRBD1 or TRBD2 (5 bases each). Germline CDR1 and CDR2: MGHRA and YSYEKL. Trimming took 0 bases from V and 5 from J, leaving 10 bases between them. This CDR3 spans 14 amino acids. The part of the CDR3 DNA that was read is TGCGCCAGCAGCCAAGAAGAGGGGTTGGAGACC. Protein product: CASSQEEGLET. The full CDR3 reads CASSQEEGLETQYF.

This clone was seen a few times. CDR3 loop: CASSLSVMNTEAFF. CDR3 DNA, as far as it was read: TGTGCCAGCAGCTTATCGGTAATGAACACTGAA. J is TRBJ1-1 and V is TRBV7-2; D not resolved. The observed sequence ends 3 residues before the CDR3 terminus, with the missing tail filled in from the germline J gene. Germline values: CDR1 SGHTA, CDR2 FQGNSA. The CDR3 spans 14 residues. V was shortened by 2 bases and J by 0 bases, with 7 bases between the two germline ends. Full variable domain (remainder filled in from reference TRBV7-2 and TRBJ1-1): GAGVSQSPSNKVTEKGKDVELRCDPISGHTALYWYRQSLGQGLEFLIYFQGNSAPDKSGLPSDRFSAERTGGSVSTLTIQRTQQEDSAVYLCASSLSVMNTEAFFGQGTRLTVV.

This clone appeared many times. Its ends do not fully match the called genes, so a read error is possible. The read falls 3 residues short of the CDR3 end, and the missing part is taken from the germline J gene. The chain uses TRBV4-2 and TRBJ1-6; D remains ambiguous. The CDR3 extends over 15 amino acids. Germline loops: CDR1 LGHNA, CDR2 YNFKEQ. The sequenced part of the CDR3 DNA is TGCGCCAGCAGCCAAGGCGGGGATATGGCTTCACCC. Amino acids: CASSQGGDMASP. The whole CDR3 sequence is CASSQGGDMASPLHF.

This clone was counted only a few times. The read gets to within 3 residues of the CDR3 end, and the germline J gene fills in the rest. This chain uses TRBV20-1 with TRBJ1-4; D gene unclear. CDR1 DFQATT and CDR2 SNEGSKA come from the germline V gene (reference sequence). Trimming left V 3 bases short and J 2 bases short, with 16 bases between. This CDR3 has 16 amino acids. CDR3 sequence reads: CSARSRSDSTNEKLFF. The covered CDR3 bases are TGCAGTGCTAGGAGTCGGTCTGACTCGACTAATGAAAAA.

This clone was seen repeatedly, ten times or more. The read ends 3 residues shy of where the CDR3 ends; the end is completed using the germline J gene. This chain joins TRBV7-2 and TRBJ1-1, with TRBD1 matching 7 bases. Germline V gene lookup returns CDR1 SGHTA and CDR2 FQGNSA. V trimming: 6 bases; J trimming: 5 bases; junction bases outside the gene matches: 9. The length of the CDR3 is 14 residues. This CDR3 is CASSFQGGGTEAFF. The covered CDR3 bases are TGTGCCAGCAGTTTTCAAGGGGGCGGAACTGAA.

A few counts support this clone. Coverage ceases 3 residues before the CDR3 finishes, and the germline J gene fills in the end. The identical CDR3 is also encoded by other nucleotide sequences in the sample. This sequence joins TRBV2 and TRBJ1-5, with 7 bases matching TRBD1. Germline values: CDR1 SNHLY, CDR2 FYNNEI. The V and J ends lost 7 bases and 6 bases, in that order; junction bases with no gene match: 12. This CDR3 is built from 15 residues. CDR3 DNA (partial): TGTGCCAGCACCCCCTTGGGACAGATCATTCAGCCC. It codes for CASTPLGQIIQP. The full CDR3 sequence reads CASTPLGQIIQPQHF. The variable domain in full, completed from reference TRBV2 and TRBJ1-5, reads EPEVTQTPSHQVTQMGQEVILRCVPISNHLYFYWYRQILGQKVEFLVSFYNNEISEKSEIFDDQFSVERPDGSNFTLKIRSTKLEDSAMYFCASTPLGQIIQPQHFGDGTRLSIL.

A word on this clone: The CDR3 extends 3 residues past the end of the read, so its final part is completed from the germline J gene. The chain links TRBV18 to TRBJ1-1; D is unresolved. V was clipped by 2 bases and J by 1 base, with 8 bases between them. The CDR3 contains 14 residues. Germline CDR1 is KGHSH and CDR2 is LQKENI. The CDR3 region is CASSPNNRNTEAFF. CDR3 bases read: TGTGCCAGCTCACCAAATAACAGGAACACTGAA.

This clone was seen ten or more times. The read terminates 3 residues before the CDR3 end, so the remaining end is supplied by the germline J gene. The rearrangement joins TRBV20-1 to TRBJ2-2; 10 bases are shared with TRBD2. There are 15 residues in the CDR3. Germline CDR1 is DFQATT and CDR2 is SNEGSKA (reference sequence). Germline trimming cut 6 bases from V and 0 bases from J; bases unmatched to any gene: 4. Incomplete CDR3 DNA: TGCAGTGCCCAGCGGGGGGGTCCGAACACCGGGGAG. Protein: CSAQRGGPNTGE. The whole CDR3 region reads CSAQRGGPNTGELFF.

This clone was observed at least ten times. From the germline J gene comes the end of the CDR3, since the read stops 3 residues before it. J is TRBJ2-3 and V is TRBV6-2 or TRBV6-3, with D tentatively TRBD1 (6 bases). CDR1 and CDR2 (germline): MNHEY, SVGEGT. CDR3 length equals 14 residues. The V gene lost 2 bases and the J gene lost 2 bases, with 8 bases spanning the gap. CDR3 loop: CASSYRDNTDTQYF. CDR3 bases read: TGTGCCAGCAGTTACCGGGACAACACAGATACG.

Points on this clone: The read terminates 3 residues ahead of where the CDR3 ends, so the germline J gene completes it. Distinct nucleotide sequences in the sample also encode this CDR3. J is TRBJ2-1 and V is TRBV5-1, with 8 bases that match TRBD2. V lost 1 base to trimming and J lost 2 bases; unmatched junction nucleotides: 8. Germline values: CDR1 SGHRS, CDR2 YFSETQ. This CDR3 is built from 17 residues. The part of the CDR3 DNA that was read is TGCGCCAGCAGCTTGTCCCCTTTAGCGGGGCCCTACAATGAG. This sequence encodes CASSLSPLAGPYNE. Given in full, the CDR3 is CASSLSPLAGPYNEQFF.

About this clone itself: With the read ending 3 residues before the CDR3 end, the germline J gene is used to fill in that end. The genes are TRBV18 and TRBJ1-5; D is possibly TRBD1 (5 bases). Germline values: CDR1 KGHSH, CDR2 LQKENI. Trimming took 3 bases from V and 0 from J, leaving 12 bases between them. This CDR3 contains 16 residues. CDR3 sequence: CASSPGQLYSNQPQHF. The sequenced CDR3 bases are TGTGCCAGCTCACCGGGGCAGTTATATAGCAATCAGCCC. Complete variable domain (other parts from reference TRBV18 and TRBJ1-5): NAGVMQNPRHLVRRRGQEARLRCSPMKGHSHVYWYRQLPEEGLKFMVYLQKENIIDESGMPKERFSAEFPKEGPSILRIQQVVRGDSAAYFCASSPGQLYSNQPQHFGDGTRLSIL.

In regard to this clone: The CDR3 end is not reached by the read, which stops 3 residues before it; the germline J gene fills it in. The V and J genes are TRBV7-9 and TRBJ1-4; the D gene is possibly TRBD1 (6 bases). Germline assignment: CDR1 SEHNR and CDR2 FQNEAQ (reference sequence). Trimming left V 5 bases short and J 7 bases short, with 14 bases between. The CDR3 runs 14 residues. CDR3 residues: CASSLLGASEKLFF. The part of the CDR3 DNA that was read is TGTGCCAGCAGCCTCCTGGGGGCTTCTGAAAAA. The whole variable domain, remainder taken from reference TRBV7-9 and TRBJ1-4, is DTGVSQNPRHKITKRGQNVTFRCDPISEHNRLYWYRQTLGQGPEFLTYFQNEAQLEKSRLLSDRFSAERPKGSFSTLEIQRTEQGDSAMYLCASSLLGASEKLFFGSGTQLSVL.

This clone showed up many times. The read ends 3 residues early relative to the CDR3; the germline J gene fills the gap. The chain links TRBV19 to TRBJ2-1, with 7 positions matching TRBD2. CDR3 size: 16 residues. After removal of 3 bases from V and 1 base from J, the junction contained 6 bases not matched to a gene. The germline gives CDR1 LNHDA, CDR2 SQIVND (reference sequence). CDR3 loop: CASSITGGWSYNEQFF. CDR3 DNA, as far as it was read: TGTGCCAGTAGTATTACCGGGGGGTGGTCCTACAATGAG.